Given below is one T cell receptor (beta chain) in context. This CDR3 is 12 amino acids long. V was cut by 4 bases and J by 0 bases, with 5 bases left in between. Germline V gene data show CDR1 as SQVTM and CDR2 as ANQGSEA. The sample comes from a study of T cell changes during pregnancy in multiple sclerosis. Only in-frame clones appear in the TCRdb table, and some are missing; sequencing was by immunoSEQ multiplex PCR. This sample has 45,000 to 55,000 clones, with 92% found just once. V and J are TRBV29-1 and TRBJ2-3; tentatively, D is TRBD2 (5 bases). The receptor was isolated from a female donor with multiple sclerosis, enrolled in a pregnancy study. This specimen was CD4+ T cells from peripheral blood mononuclear cells, taken after pregnancy. For the CDR3, the DNA is TGCAGCGTTGGGACTAGCACAGATACGCAGTATTTT. It translates to CSVGTSTDTQYF.